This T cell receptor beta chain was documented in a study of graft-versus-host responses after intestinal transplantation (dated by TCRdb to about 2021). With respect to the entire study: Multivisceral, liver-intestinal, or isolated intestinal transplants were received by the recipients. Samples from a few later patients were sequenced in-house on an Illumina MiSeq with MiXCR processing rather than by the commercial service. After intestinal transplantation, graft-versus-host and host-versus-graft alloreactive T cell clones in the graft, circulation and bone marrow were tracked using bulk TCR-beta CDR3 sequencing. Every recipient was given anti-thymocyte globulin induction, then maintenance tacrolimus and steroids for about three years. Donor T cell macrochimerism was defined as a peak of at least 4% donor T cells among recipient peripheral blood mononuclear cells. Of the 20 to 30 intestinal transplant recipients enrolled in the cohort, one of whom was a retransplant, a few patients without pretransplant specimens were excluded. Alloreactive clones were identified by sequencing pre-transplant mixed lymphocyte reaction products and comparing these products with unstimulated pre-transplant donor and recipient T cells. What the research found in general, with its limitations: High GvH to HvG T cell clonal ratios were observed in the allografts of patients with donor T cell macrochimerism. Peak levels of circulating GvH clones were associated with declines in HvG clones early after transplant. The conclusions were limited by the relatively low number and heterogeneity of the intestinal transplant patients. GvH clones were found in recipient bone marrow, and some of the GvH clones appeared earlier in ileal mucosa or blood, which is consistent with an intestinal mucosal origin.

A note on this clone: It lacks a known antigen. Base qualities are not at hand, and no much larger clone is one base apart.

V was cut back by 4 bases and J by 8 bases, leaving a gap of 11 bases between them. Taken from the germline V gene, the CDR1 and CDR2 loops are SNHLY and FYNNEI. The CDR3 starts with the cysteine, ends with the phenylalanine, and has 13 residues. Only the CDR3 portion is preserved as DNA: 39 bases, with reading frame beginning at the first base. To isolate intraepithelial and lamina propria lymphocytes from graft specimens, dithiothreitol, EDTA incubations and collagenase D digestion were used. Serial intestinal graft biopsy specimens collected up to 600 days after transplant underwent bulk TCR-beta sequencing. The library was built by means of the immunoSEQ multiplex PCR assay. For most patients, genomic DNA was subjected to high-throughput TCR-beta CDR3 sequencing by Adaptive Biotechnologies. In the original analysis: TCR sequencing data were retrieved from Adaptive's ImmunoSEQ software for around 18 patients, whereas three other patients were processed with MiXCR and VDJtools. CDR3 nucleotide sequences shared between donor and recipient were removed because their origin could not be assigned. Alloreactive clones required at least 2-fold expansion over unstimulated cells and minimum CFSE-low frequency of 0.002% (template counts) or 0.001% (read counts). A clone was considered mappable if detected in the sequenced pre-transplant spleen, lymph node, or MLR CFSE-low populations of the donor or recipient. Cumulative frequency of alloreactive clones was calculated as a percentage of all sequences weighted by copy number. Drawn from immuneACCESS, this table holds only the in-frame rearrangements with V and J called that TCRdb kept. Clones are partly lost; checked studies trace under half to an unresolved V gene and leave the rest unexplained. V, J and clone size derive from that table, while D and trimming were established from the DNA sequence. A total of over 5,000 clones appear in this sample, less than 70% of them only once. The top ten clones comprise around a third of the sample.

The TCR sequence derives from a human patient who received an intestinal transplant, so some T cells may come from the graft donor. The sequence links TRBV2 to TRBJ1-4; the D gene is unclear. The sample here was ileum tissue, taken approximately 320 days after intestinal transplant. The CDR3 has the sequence CASSVRVLEKLFF. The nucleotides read TGTGCCAGCAGTGTCCGGGTGTTGGAAAAACTGTTTTTT.